This TCR beta chain was sequenced during a study of high-grade serous ovarian cancer treatment subgroups. Tumor samples were taken before definitive surgery or chemotherapy. Per germline, CDR1 SGHRS and CDR2 YFSETQ. The CDR3 runs to 14 residues. With 6 bases clipped from V and 4 bases from J, the junction kept 10 bases outside the gene matches. Sequencing was performed with immunoSEQ multiplex PCR; in TCRdb, only in-frame clones are kept and a portion is missing. The table shows some 27,000 clones, with around 84% occurring only once. This chain joins TRBV5-1 and TRBJ2-7; 7 bases agree with TRBD1. Sequenced material: tumor tissue. The receptor was derived from a human donor with high-grade serous ovarian cancer. In DNA form, the CDR3 reads TGCGCCAGCACATCGACAGGGTCGAGTTACGAGCAGTACTTC. Translating gives CASTSTGSSYEQYF.